This TCR beta chain was obtained from a study of T cell responses to AZD1222 COVID-19 vaccine. Using immunoSEQ multiplex PCR, the repertoire was profiled, and TCRdb retains in-frame clones only, with some absent. The sample lists some 94,000 clones; roughly nine tenths were seen once. This TCR was sampled from an adult in good health. The material was peripheral blood, obtained on day 0 of AZD1222 vaccination.

The CDR3 coding sequence is TGTGCCAGCAGCCCTACCCAGACCGGGCCTATTGGCGGGGAGCTGTTTTTT. Translated, it gives CASSPTQTGPIGGELFF. The rearrangement joins TRBV7-3 to TRBJ2-2; no definite D call. Deletions cut 5 bases from V and 7 bases from J, with 23 bases between. This CDR3 has 17 amino acids. The germline V gene has CDR1 SGHTA and CDR2 FQGTGA.